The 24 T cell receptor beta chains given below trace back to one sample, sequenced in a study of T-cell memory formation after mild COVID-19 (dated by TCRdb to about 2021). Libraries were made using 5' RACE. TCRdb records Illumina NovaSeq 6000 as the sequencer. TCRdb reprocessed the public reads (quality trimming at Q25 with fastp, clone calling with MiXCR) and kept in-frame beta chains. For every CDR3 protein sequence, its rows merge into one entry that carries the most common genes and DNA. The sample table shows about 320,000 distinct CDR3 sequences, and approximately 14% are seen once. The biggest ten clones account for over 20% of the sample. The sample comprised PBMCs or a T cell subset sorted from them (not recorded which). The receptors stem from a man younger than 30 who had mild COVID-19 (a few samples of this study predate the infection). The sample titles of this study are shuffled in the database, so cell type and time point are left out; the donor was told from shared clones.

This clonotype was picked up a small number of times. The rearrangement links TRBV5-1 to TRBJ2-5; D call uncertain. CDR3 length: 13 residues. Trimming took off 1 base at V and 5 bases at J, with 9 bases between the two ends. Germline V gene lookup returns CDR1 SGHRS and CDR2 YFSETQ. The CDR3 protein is CASSLRLVETQYF. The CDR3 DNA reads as TGCGCCAGCAGCTTGAGATTAGTGGAGACCCAGTACTTC. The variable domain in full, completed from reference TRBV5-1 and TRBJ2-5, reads KAGVTQTPRYLIKTRGQQVTLSCSPISGHRSVSWYQQTPGQGLQFLFEYFSETQRNKGNFPGRFSGRQFSNSRSEMNVSTLELGDSALYLCASSLRLVETQYFGPGTRLLVL.

The CDR3, as DNA: TGTGCCAGCAGGCCCAAGACTGCTAACTATGGCTACACCTTC. Protein sequence: CASRPKTANYGYTF. The chain joins TRBV7-9 to TRBJ1-2; D gene unclear. The length of the CDR3 is 14 residues. CDR1 and CDR2 (germline): SEHNR, FQNEAQ (reference sequence). Trimming removed 6 bases from V and 0 bases from J, with 11 bases in between.

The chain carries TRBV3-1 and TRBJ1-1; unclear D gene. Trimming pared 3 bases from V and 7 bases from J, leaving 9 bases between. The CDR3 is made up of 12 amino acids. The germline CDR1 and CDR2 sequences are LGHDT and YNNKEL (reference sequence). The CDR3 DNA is TGTGCCAGCAGCCAGTTTCGTCATGAAGCTTTCTTT. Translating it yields CASSQFRHEAFF.

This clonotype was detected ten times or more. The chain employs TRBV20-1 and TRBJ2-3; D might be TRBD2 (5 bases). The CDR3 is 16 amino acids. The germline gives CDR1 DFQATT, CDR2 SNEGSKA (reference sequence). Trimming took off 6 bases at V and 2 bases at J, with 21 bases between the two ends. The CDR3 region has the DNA TGCAGTGCCCCCCCCTCGGGGAGTTGGGCCACAGATACGCAGTATTTT. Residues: CSAPPSGSWATDTQYF.

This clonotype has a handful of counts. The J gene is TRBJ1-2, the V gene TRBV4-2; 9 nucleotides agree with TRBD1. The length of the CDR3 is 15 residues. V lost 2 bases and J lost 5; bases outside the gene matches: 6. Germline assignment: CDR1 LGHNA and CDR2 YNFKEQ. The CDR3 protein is CASSQKEDRGYGYTF. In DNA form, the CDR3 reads TGTGCCAGCAGCCAAAAAGAGGACAGGGGATATGGCTACACCTTC.

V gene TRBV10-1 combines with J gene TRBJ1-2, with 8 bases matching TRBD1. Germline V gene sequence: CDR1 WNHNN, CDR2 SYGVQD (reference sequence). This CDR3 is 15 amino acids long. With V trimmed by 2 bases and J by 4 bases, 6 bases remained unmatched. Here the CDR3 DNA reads TGCGCCAGCAGTGAGACCCTCGACAGGGGCTATGGCTACACCTTC. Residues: CASSETLDRGYGYTF.

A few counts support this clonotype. In DNA, the CDR3 is TGTGCCAGCCGATCACGGAACAATGAGCAGTTCTTC. Its translation: CASRSRNNEQFF. The chain employs TRBV7-9 and TRBJ2-1; D is unresolved. The CDR3 covers 12 residues. Germline values: CDR1 SEHNR, CDR2 FQNEAQ (reference sequence). Trimming removed 8 bases from V and 5 bases from J, with 10 bases in between.

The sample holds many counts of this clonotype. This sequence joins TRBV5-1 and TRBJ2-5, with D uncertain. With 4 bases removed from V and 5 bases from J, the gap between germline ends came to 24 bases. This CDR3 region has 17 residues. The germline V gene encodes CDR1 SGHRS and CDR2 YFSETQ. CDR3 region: CASSAVGSGWLMETQYF. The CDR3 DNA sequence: TGCGCCAGCAGCGCGGTGGGTAGTGGGTGGCTCATGGAGACCCAGTACTTC.

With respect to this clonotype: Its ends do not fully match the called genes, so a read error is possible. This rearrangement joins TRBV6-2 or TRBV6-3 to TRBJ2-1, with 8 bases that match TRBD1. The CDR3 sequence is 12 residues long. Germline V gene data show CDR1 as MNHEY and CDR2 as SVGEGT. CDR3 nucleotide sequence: TGTGCCAGCAGTTACTCGAACAGGGGGTTGATCTTC. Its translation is CASSYSNRGLIF.

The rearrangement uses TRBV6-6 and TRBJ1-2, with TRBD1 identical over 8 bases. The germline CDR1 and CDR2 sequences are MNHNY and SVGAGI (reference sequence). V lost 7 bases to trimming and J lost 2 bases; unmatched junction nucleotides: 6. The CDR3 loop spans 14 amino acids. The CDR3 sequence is CASTPDRGNYGYTF. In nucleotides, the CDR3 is TGTGCCAGCACCCCCGACAGGGGAAACTATGGCTACACCTTC.

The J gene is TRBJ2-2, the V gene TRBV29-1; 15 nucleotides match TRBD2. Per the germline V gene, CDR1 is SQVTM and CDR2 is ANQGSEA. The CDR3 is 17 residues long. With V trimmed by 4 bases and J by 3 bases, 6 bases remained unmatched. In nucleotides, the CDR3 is TGCAGCGTTGCCGGACTAGCGGGGGGGCCGGACACCGGGGAGCTGTTTTTT. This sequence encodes CSVAGLAGGPDTGELFF.

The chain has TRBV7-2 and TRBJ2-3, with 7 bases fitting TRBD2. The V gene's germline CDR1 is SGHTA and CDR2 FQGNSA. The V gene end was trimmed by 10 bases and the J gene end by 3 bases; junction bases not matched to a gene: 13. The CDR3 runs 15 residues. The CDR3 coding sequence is TGTGCCACCCCTCCGGCGGGGGAAAGGACAGATACGCAGTATTTT. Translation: CATPPAGERTDTQYF.

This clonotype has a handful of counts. The CDR3, as DNA: TGTGCCAGCAGCTCCGGGCCTCGGGGGTCCGGTACCAAAAACATTCAGTACTTC. As protein: CASSSGPRGSGTKNIQYF. The V call is TRBV7-2, the J call TRBJ2-4; tentative D call: TRBD2 (6 bases). The germline V gene encodes CDR1 SGHTA and CDR2 FQGNSA. Trimming removed 4 bases at V and 2 bases at J, with 21 bases between. The CDR3 has 18 amino acids.

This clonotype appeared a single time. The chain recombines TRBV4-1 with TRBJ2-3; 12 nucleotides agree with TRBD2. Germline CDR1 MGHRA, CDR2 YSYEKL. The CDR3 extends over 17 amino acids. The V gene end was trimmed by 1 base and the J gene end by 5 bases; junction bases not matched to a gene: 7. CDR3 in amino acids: CASSQGPLAGGRDTQYF. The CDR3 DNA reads TGCGCCAGCAGCCAAGGGCCGCTAGCGGGGGGGCGAGATACGCAGTATTTT.

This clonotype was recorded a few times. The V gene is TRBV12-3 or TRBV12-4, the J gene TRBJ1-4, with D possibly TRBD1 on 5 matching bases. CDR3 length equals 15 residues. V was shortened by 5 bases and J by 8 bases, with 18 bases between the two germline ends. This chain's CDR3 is CASSLPGTRGEKLFF. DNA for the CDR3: TGTGCCAGCAGTCTTCCAGGGACCCGCGGGGAAAAACTGTTTTTT.

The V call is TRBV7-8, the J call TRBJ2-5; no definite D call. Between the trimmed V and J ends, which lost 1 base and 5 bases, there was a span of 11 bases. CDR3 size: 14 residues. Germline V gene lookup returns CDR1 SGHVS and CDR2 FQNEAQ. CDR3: CASSLESRTETQYF. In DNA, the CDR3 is TGTGCCAGCAGCTTAGAAAGCAGGACGGAGACCCAGTACTTC. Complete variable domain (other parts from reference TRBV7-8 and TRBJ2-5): GAGVSQSPRYKVAKRGQDVALRCDPISGHVSLFWYQQALGQGPEFLTYFQNEAQLDKSGLPSDRFFAERPEGSVSTLKIQRTQQEDSAVYLCASSLESRTETQYFGPGTRLLVL.

The DNA for the CDR3 is TGTGCCAGCAGCCGGGACACGTACAATGAGCAGTTCTTC. It specifies CASSRDTYNEQFF. This rearrangement joins TRBV7-2 to TRBJ2-1, with D maybe TRBD1 (6 bases). The ends were cut back, 5 bases at V and 4 bases at J, with 9 bases in the middle. CDR1 and CDR2 (germline): SGHTA, FQGNSA. CDR3 size: 13 residues. Looking up the rest from reference TRBV7-2 and TRBJ2-1 gives the full variable domain: GAGVSQSPSNKVTEKGKDVELRCDPISGHTALYWYRQSLGQGLEFLIYFQGNSAPDKSGLPSDRFSAERTGGSVSTLTIQRTQQEDSAVYLCASSRDTYNEQFFGPGTRLTVL.

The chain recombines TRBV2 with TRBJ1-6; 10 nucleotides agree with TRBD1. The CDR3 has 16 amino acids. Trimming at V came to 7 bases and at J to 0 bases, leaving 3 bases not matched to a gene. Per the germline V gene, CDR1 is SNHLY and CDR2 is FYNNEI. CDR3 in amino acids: CASTWTGGSYNSPLHF. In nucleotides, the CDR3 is TGTGCCAGCACCTGGACAGGGGGCTCCTATAATTCACCCCTCCACTTT.

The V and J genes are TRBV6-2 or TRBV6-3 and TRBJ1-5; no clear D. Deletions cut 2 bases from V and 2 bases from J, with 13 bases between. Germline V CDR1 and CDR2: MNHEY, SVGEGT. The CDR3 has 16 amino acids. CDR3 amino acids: CASSYPLIRGNQPQHF. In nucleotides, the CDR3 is TGTGCCAGCAGTTACCCCTTAATACGGGGCAATCAGCCCCAGCATTTT.

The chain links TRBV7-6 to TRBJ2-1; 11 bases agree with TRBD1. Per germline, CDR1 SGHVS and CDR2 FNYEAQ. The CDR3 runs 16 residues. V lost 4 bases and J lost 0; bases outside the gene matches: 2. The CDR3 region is CASSSGQGDSYNEQFF. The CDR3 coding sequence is TGTGCCAGCAGCTCGGGACAGGGGGACTCCTACAATGAGCAGTTCTTC.

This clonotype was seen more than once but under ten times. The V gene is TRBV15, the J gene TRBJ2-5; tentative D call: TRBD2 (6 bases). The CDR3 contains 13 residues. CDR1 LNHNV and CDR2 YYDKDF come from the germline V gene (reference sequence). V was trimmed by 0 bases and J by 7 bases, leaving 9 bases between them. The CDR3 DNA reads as TGTGCCACCAGCAGAGAAAATAGCGGGACCCAGTACTTC. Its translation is CATSRENSGTQYF.

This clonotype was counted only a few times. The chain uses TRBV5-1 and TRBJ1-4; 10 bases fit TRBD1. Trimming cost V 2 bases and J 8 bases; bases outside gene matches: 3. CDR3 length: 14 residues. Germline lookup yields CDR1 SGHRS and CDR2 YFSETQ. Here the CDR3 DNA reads TGCGCCAGCAGCTTTGGACAGGGGGTCGAAAAACTGTTTTTT. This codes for CASSFGQGVEKLFF.

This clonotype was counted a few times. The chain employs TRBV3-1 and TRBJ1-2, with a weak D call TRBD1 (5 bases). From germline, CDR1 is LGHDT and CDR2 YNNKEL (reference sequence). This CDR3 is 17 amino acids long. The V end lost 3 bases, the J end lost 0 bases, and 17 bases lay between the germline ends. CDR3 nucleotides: TGTGCCAGCAGCCATGACAGAGGACTTAATTCTAACTATGGCTACACCTTC. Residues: CASSHDRGLNSNYGYTF.

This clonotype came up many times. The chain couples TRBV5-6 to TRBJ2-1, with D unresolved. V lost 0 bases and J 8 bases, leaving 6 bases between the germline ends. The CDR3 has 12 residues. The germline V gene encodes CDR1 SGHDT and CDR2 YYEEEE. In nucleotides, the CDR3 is TGTGCCAGCAGCTTGGCCGGCCATGAGCAGTTCTTC. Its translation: CASSLAGHEQFF.